These 14 T cell receptor beta chains came from one sample sequenced in a study of spatial heterogeneity in lung cancer. A single record per CDR3 protein comes from TCRdb applying MiXCR to the 5' RACE reads. This sample has tens of thousands of distinct CDR3 sequences, with about 5% found just once. The time point was: sample taken at primary tumor resection. This material consisted of PBMCs, taken at surgery. These TCRs come from a female donor with early-stage non-small cell lung cancer.

There are many counts of this clonotype. This chain joins TRBV4-1 and TRBJ2-1; 9 nucleotides match TRBD2. CDR1 and CDR2 (germline): MGHRA, YSYEKL. The CDR3 consists of 15 residues. J was trimmed by 2 bases and V by 3 bases; bases with no gene match: 2. This CDR3 is CASSQTSGAYNEQFF. The CDR3 region has the DNA TGCGCCAGCAGCCAGACTAGCGGCGCCTACAATGAGCAGTTCTTC.

This clonotype was counted many times. This sequence joins TRBV7-2 and TRBJ2-5; D gene unclear. CDR3 length: 11 residues. The V end lost 5 bases, the J end lost 1 base, and 2 bases lay between the germline ends. Germline loops: CDR1 SGHTA, CDR2 FQGNSA. The CDR3 bases are TGTGCCAGCAGCGCCCAAGAGACCCAGTACTTC. Translating it yields CASSAQETQYF.

Ten or more counts support this clonotype. The rearrangement joins TRBV12-3 or TRBV12-4 to TRBJ1-1; 8 nucleotides agree with TRBD1. The ends lost 1 base at V and 3 bases at J; junction bases unmatched: 13. There are 18 residues in the CDR3. The CDR3 spells CASSLGRQGLKVDTEAFF. CDR3 nucleotide sequence: TGTGCCAGCAGTTTAGGCCGACAGGGGCTAAAGGTGGACACTGAAGCTTTCTTT.

This clonotype was seen at least ten times. V and J are TRBV5-6 and TRBJ1-2; 11 bases line up with TRBD1. CDR1 SGHDT and CDR2 YYEEEE come from the germline V gene. The CDR3 spans 14 residues. J gave up 9 bases and V 4 bases, and 8 bases lay outside the gene matches. CDR3 nucleotide sequence: TGTGCCAGCAGCGGATCGGACAGGGGGCGAAGCTACACCTTC. Translating it yields CASSGSDRGRSYTF.

This clonotype showed up just a few times. A read error may produce the germline difference seen at one junction end. The chain is built from TRBV6-2 or TRBV6-3 and TRBJ2-7; D gene unclear. The CDR3 loop spans 12 amino acids. Per the germline V gene, CDR1 is MNHEY and CDR2 is SVGEGT. The CDR3 region has the DNA TGTGCCAGCAGTTACTCCCTGGGCTTGAAGGACTTC. It is translated as CASSYSLGLKDF.

This clonotype was seen at least ten times. The J gene is TRBJ2-1, the V gene TRBV7-2; D is unclear. Trimming cost V 3 bases and J 4 bases, with 7 bases left between them. The germline V gene encodes CDR1 SGHTA and CDR2 FQGNSA. The CDR3 has 13 residues. The CDR3 DNA follows: TGTGCCAGCAGCTTGTCCTCATACAATGAGCAGTTCTTC. It yields the protein CASSLSSYNEQFF.

The genes are TRBV5-4 and TRBJ1-1; D is ambiguous. Germline V gene data show CDR1 as SGHNT and CDR2 as YYREEE (reference sequence). This CDR3 is 13 amino acids long. Trimming stripped 3 bases from V and 3 bases from J, with 9 bases between. CDR3 region: CASSYRWDTEAFF. For the CDR3, the DNA is TGTGCCAGCAGCTACCGATGGGACACTGAAGCTTTCTTT.

This clonotype has at least ten counts. V and J are TRBV10-3 and TRBJ2-3; D unresolved. The CDR3 is made up of 13 amino acids. The V gene lost 5 bases and the J gene lost 0 bases, with 6 bases spanning the gap. Looked up from germline, CDR1 is ENHRY and CDR2 is SYGVKD. CDR3 sequence (DNA): TGTGCCATCAGTTATCCTAGCACAGATACGCAGTATTTT. Encoded protein: CAISYPSTDTQYF.

Ten or more counts support this clonotype. The V call is TRBV7-6, the J call TRBJ2-1; 9 positions match TRBD2. Germline V gene data show CDR1 as SGHVS and CDR2 as FNYEAQ. The ends lost 5 bases at V and 5 bases at J; junction bases unmatched: 10. This CDR3 spans 16 amino acids. CDR3 protein: CASSLLPSGENNEQFF. The CDR3 DNA reads TGTGCCAGCAGCCTCCTACCTAGCGGGGAAAACAATGAGCAGTTCTTC.

This clonotype was observed a handful of times. The V gene is TRBV10-3, the J gene TRBJ2-5; D is perhaps TRBD1 (6 bases). The germline V gene encodes CDR1 ENHRY and CDR2 SYGVKD. The CDR3 is 13 amino acids. Trimming shortened V by 7 bases and J by 0 bases, and 9 bases separated the two germline ends. The CDR3 protein is CAITDSNQETQYF. The CDR3 nucleotides are TGTGCCATCACGGACAGCAACCAAGAGACCCAGTACTTC.

This clonotype showed up many times. The chain employs TRBV5-5 and TRBJ2-2; D unresolved. The CDR3 contains 16 residues. The V and J ends lost 0 bases and 1 base respectively, with 10 bases between them. Germline V gives CDR1 SGHKS, CDR2 YYEKEE (reference sequence). Here the CDR3 reads CASSLAGSLNTGELFF. CDR3 sequence (DNA): TGTGCCAGCAGCTTGGCGGGCAGCTTGAACACCGGGGAGCTGTTTTTT.

A few counts support this clonotype. The chain recombines TRBV29-1 with TRBJ2-3, with TRBD2 matching over 12 bases. Trimming took 6 bases from V and 5 from J; bases not matched to a gene: 3. The CDR3 is 13 amino acids. The germline V gene has CDR1 SQVTM and CDR2 ANQGSEA. Written as DNA, the CDR3 is TGCAGCGTGAGACTAGCGGGAGTAGATACGCAGTATTTT. It encodes CSVRLAGVDTQYF.

Here the CDR3 DNA reads TGTGCCAGCAGTTACTCGGCAGGGGGCATCTATGGCTACACCTTC. Amino acid sequence: CASSYSAGGIYGYTF. V usage is TRBV6-2 or TRBV6-3 and J usage is TRBJ1-2; 8 bases fit TRBD1. The CDR3 covers 15 residues. V shed 0 bases, J shed 4 bases, and the junction held 4 bases outside the gene matches. CDR1 is MNHEY, CDR2 SVGEGT, per germline.

This clonotype has a count of ten or more. V gene TRBV20-1 combines with J gene TRBJ1-2; TRBD1 matches 7 bases. The CDR3 length is 11 residues. Germline CDR1 reads DFQATT; CDR2 reads SNEGSKA (reference sequence). V lost 6 bases, J lost 7 bases, and 5 bases stayed unmatched. CDR3 nucleotide sequence: TGCAGTGCCACAGGGGTCATTGGCTACACCTTC. It is translated as CSATGVIGYTF.